This passage covers 20 T cell receptor beta chains from one sample sequenced in a study of cytomegalovirus exposure and HLA in healthy donors (TCRdb year 2017). Preparation of the library involved the immunoSEQ multiplex PCR assay. For the multiplex PCR, a mixture combining 60 forward primers for TCR Vbeta segments and 13 reverse primers for TCR Jbeta segments was used. The table comes from immuneACCESS by way of TCRdb, which keeps in-frame sequences with V and J called. Part of the clones is missing from these tables; in studies checked, under half for an unresolved V gene and the rest for unknown reasons. Recorded for this sample are some 150,000 clones; 55% to 80% of them occurred a single time. 2% to 3% of the sample comes from the top ten. Input material: PBMCs. These receptor sequences come from a woman aged 40 to 50 in good health and CMV-seronegative.

V gene TRBV4-2 combines with J gene TRBJ1-3; 7 bases are a match to TRBD1. The CDR3 extends over 15 amino acids. The ends lost 0 bases at V and 6 bases at J; junction bases unmatched: 5. CDR1 LGHNA and CDR2 YNFKEQ come from the germline V gene. The CDR3 reads CASSQDEGAENTIYF. The CDR3 DNA reads TGTGCCAGCAGCCAAGATGAGGGGGCGGAAAACACCATATATTTT.

V gene TRBV7-9 combines with J gene TRBJ1-5; no clear D. Looked up from germline, CDR1 is SEHNR and CDR2 is FQNEAQ (reference sequence). The germline V and J ends were trimmed by 4 bases and 5 bases, with 15 bases remaining between them. The CDR3 is 15 residues long. The CDR3 DNA is TGTGCCAGCAGCTCGGGATCCTCGGCCGATCAGCCCCAGCATTTT. Protein product: CASSSGSSADQPQHF. Combining the CDR3 with reference TRBV7-9 and TRBJ1-5 gives the whole variable domain DTGVSQNPRHKITKRGQNVTFRCDPISEHNRLYWYRQTLGQGPEFLTYFQNEAQLEKSRLLSDRFSAERPKGSFSTLEIQRTEQGDSAMYLCASSSGSSADQPQHFGDGTRLSIL.

The chain carries TRBV29-1 and TRBJ2-1, with D possibly matching TRBD1 (8 bases). V shed 0 bases and J shed 4 bases, with 13 bases lying between them. Per the germline V gene, CDR1 is SQVTM and CDR2 is ANQGSEA. The CDR3 covers 15 residues. The CDR3 reads CSVEEAGQAYNEQFF. DNA of the CDR3: TGCAGCGTTGAAGAAGCGGGACAGGCGTACAATGAGCAGTTCTTC.

The CDR3 DNA reads TGCAGCGTTGAAGTCCTCACCGGGGAGCTGTTTTTT. Its translation: CSVEVLTGELFF. The chain employs TRBV29-1 and TRBJ2-2; D call uncertain. Germline CDR1 is SQVTM and CDR2 is ANQGSEA. Trimming cost V 1 base and J 4 bases, with 4 bases left between them. The CDR3 is 12 amino acids.

The chain recombines TRBV4-1 with TRBJ2-1; TRBD2 aligns across 10 bases. Per the germline V gene, CDR1 is MGHRA and CDR2 is YSYEKL. J lost 4 bases, V lost 1 base, and 4 bases had no gene match. The CDR3 is 16 amino acids. CDR3 region: CASSQGRAGGYNEQFF. CDR3 in DNA: TGCGCCAGCAGCCAAGGTCGAGCGGGGGGGTACAATGAGCAGTTCTTC.

The chain joins TRBV7-6 to TRBJ2-7; 10 bases are shared with TRBD1. The germline gives CDR1 SGHVS, CDR2 FNYEAQ. The CDR3 has 14 residues. V dropped 3 bases and J dropped 6; count of bases not matched to a gene: 5. Here the CDR3 reads CASSLADRGCEQYF. The CDR3 nucleotides are TGTGCCAGCAGCTTGGCGGACAGGGGGTGCGAGCAGTACTTC.

This clone was counted once. V is TRBV4-2 and J is TRBJ1-2; tentatively, D is TRBD1 (5 bases). This CDR3 spans 15 amino acids. Germline V gives CDR1 LGHNA, CDR2 YNFKEQ. V shed 2 bases and J shed 4 bases, with 14 bases lying between them. This CDR3 is CASSQIGASSYGYTF. In nucleotides, the CDR3 is TGTGCCAGCAGCCAAATAGGGGCCTCCAGCTATGGCTACACCTTC.

This chain connects TRBV7-3 to TRBJ2-2; D might be TRBD1 (5 bases). CDR3 length equals 14 residues. Between the trimmed V and J ends, which lost 2 bases and 7 bases, there was a span of 11 bases. CDR1 SGHTA and CDR2 FQGTGA come from the germline V gene. This chain's CDR3 is CASSLGLGDGELFF. CDR3 DNA: TGTGCCAGCAGCTTAGGTTTAGGGGACGGGGAGCTGTTTTTT.

The chain combines TRBV7-9 with TRBJ1-1, with 10 bases fitting TRBD1. CDR1 is SEHNR and CDR2 is FQNEAQ in the germline V gene (reference sequence). The CDR3 is 14 residues long. V was pared by 4 bases and J by 5 bases, with 4 bases of the junction left unmatched. CDR3 DNA: TGTGCCAGCAGCTCGCTGGACAGGGGGACTGAAGCTTTCTTT. It codes for CASSSLDRGTEAFF.

This chain joins TRBV2 and TRBJ1-2; maybe TRBD1 (6 bases). V was cut by 3 bases and J by 4 bases, with 12 bases left in between. The CDR3 is 14 residues long. Per germline, CDR1 SNHLY and CDR2 FYNNEI. CDR3 sequence (DNA): TGTGCCAGCAGTGACACAGGGAGGGTCTATGGCTACACCTTC. As protein: CASSDTGRVYGYTF.

V usage is TRBV4-1 and J usage is TRBJ1-5; 9 bases match TRBD1. The V gene end was trimmed by 0 bases and the J gene end by 4 bases; junction bases not matched to a gene: 13. Germline V gene lookup returns CDR1 MGHRA and CDR2 YSYEKL. CDR3 length: 19 amino acids. CDR3 sequence reads: CASSQDIPGTGIPNQPQHF. CDR3 nucleotide sequence: TGCGCCAGCAGCCAAGATATACCCGGGACAGGGATACCGAATCAGCCCCAGCATTTT.

The genes are TRBV5-4 and TRBJ1-1, with D hard to call. Germline-derived CDR1 and CDR2 are SGHNT and YYREEE (reference sequence). This CDR3 is built from 14 residues. V lost 4 bases and J 3 bases, leaving 13 bases between the germline ends. The CDR3 DNA reads TGTGCCAGCAGCCCCCAAGAGGGAGACACTGAAGCTTTCTTT. It codes for CASSPQEGDTEAFF.

This clone has a handful of counts. The rearrangement joins TRBV5-1 to TRBJ1-3; D gene unclear. From germline, CDR1 is SGHRS and CDR2 YFSETQ. The CDR3 has 14 residues. Trimming shortened V by 5 bases and J by 4 bases, and 13 bases separated the two germline ends. CDR3 region: CASRVSQAGNTIYF. In DNA form, the CDR3 reads TGCGCCAGCAGGGTGTCCCAGGCGGGAAACACCATATATTTT.

The chain has TRBV7-2 and TRBJ1-5, with D hard to call. The CDR3 extends over 13 amino acids. Germline CDR1 is SGHTA and CDR2 is FQGNSA. Deletions cut 1 base from V and 9 bases from J, with 10 bases between. The CDR3, as DNA: TGTGCCAGCAGCTTAGTCTCCGAGGCGCCCCAGCATTTT. Translating gives CASSLVSEAPQHF.

The chain combines TRBV19 with TRBJ1-1; D is perhaps TRBD1 (5 bases). The CDR3 has 16 amino acids. The V gene's germline CDR1 is LNHDA and CDR2 SQIVND (reference sequence). The V and J ends lost 1 base and 1 base respectively, with 13 bases between them. In DNA, the CDR3 is TGTGCCAGTAGTATAGGGGGCCTTACTAAGAACACTGAAGCTTTCTTT. Translated: CASSIGGLTKNTEAFF.

This clone was counted only a few times. The chain combines TRBV28 with TRBJ1-2; D might be TRBD1 (5 bases). Germline assignment: CDR1 MDHEN and CDR2 SYDVKM. The V gene lost 7 bases and the J gene lost 4 bases, with 7 bases spanning the gap. This CDR3 has 11 residues. CDR3 DNA sequence: TGTGCCAGCAACCAGGGCTATGGCTACACCTTC. Protein product: CASNQGYGYTF.

This sequence joins TRBV5-1 and TRBJ2-1, with TRBD2 matching over 13 bases. This CDR3 has 15 amino acids. The trim removed 3 bases at V and 15 bases at J, leaving 12 bases unmatched. The V gene's germline CDR1 is SGHRS and CDR2 YFSETQ. The CDR3 DNA is TGCGCCAGCAGCTCCACTAGCGGGGGGGCCATTTTACTGTTCTTC. It specifies CASSSTSGGAILLFF.

This sequence joins TRBV9 and TRBJ2-3; D is perhaps TRBD2 (5 bases). Per the germline V gene, CDR1 is SGDLS and CDR2 is YYNGEE. CDR3 length equals 16 residues. V shed 0 bases and J shed 4 bases, with 15 bases lying between them. CDR3 protein: CASSVANLARADTQYF. CDR3 nucleotide sequence: TGTGCCAGCAGCGTAGCTAACCTAGCTAGGGCAGATACGCAGTATTTT.

The gene calls are TRBV27 and TRBJ1-1; D is uncertain. Germline V CDR1 and CDR2: MNHEY, SMNVEV (reference sequence). The CDR3 is made up of 14 amino acids. Trimming removed 0 bases from V and 4 bases from J, with 9 bases in between. The CDR3 loop reads CASSLSARGTEAFF. CDR3 in DNA: TGTGCCAGCAGTTTATCGGCCCGGGGCACTGAAGCTTTCTTT.

The chain employs TRBV2 and TRBJ1-3, with D hard to call. The CDR3 has 16 residues. In germline, CDR1 is SNHLY, CDR2 FYNNEI. Trimming shortened V by 4 bases and J by 2 bases, and 15 bases separated the two germline ends. The CDR3 region is CASSARSEGAGNTIYF. CDR3 nucleotides: TGTGCCAGCAGTGCCCGCTCAGAGGGAGCTGGAAACACCATATATTTT.